This entry describes one TCR beta chain. These data originate in a study of blood T cells in healthy people across ages. Caucasian, healthy and from Russia, the donors were aged between about 6 and 90. Each donor's blood draw was approximately 10 milliliters of peripheral blood. Extractions gave at least 6 micrograms of total RNA per sample. PCR was performed a second time for 7 to 11 cycles using a sample-barcoded 5' primer and a J-beta primer mix. TCRdb analysed the 5' RACE reads with MiXCR anew, one entry per CDR3 protein. The sample records more than 650,000 distinct CDR3 sequences, under 30% being singletons. J was trimmed by 2 bases and V by 0 bases; bases with no gene match: 10. Germline V lookup: CDR1 SGHRS, CDR2 YFSETQ. This CDR3 contains 17 residues. The same sample was also used in a study of T cells of mothers and their children. That paper notes: A few healthy Caucasian mothers served as donors, and their six children did as well.

The chain is built from TRBV5-1 and TRBJ2-7; TRBD1 matches at 8 bases. The sample taken for sequencing was blood. The receptor was derived from a boy between 10 and 17 years old in good health. The CDR3 DNA reads TGCGCCAGCAGCTTGGCCGCTTCCGGGACAGGCACCTACGAGCAGTACTTC. Its translation is CASSLAASGTGTYEQYF. The full variable domain, completed using reference TRBV5-1 and TRBJ2-7, is KAGVTQTPRYLIKTRGQQVTLSCSPISGHRSVSWYQQTPGQGLQFLFEYFSETQRNKGNFPGRFSGRQFSNSRSEMNVSTLELGDSALYLCASSLAASGTGTYEQYFGPGTRLTVT.